One sample yielded the 11 T cell receptor beta chains listed below, sequenced in a study of blood T cell repertoires in COVID-19 (TCRdb year 2020). The library was produced with the immunoSEQ multiplex PCR assay. Imported from immuneACCESS, the table was reduced by TCRdb to in-frame sequences with V and J called. These copies leave out some clones; in studies compared against another copy, an unresolved V gene accounts for under half, and the cause of the remainder is not known. The sample contains about 77,000 clones, around 88% of them found a single time. Of the sample, 6% to 7.5% is held by the ten largest clones. The source material was peripheral blood. These receptors came from a woman older than 75 with acute or convalescent COVID-19.

Ten or more counts support this clone. In DNA form, the CDR3 reads TGTGCCAGCAGCTCACTACTAGCGGGGAACCAAGAGACCCAGTACTTC. This encodes CASSSLLAGNQETQYF. This chain uses TRBV11-2 with TRBJ2-5, with TRBD2 identical over 10 bases. J was trimmed by 0 bases and V by 4 bases; bases with no gene match: 5. Germline V lookup: CDR1 SGHAT, CDR2 FQNNGV. This CDR3 spans 16 amino acids.

The CDR3 bases are TGTGCCAGCAGTTACCGACTAGCGGGAATAGAGGAGCAGTACTTC. Protein product: CASSYRLAGIEEQYF. The chain couples TRBV6-2 or TRBV6-3 to TRBJ2-7; 11 nucleotides match TRBD2. The CDR3 has 15 residues. CDR1 and CDR2 (germline): MNHEY, SVGEGT. V dropped 2 bases and J dropped 7; count of bases not matched to a gene: 7.

The CDR3 nucleotides read TGTGCCTGGAGGGACCAGGGGATTAACTATGGCTACACCTTC. It is translated as CAWRDQGINYGYTF. This chain links TRBV30 with TRBJ1-2, with TRBD1 as a possible D gene (6 bases). This CDR3 is built from 14 residues. The germline CDR1 and CDR2 sequences are GTSNPN and SVGIG (reference sequence). V lost 3 bases, J lost 1 base, and 12 bases lay in between. Supplemented by reference TRBV30 and TRBJ1-2, the full variable domain reads SQTIHQWPATLVQPVGSPLSLECTVEGTSNPNLYWYRQAAGRGLQLLFYSVGIGQISSEVPQNLSASRPQDRQFILSSKKLLLSDSGFYLCAWRDQGINYGYTFGSGTRLTVV.

The chain links TRBV2 to TRBJ2-5; 14 positions match TRBD2. There are 15 residues in the CDR3. The V segment lost 8 bases and the J segment 4 bases; nucleotides outside the gene matches: 6. Germline values: CDR1 SNHLY, CDR2 FYNNEI. DNA of the CDR3: TGTGCCAGCTCCCCCGGGACTAGCGGGAGAGAGACCCAGTACTTC. It specifies CASSPGTSGRETQYF.

The gene calls are TRBV4-3 and TRBJ2-3; 10 nucleotides align to TRBD2. Germline CDR1 LGHNA, CDR2 YSLEER. This CDR3 has 16 amino acids. With V trimmed by 0 bases and J by 5 bases, 5 bases remained unmatched. The CDR3 reads CASSQERASGGDTQYF. Here the CDR3 DNA reads TGCGCCAGCAGCCAAGAGCGCGCTAGCGGGGGAGATACGCAGTATTTT.

In its sample, this clone was seen once. The chain recombines TRBV30 with TRBJ1-6; D call uncertain. Trimming took 2 bases from V and 7 from J, leaving 3 bases between them. The CDR3 spans 11 residues. CDR1 and CDR2 (germline): GTSNPN, SVGIG (reference sequence). CDR3 residues: CAWSLNSPLHF. CDR3 bases: TGTGCCTGGAGTCTAAATTCACCCCTCCACTTT. Looking up the rest from reference TRBV30 and TRBJ1-6 gives the full variable domain: SQTIHQWPATLVQPVGSPLSLECTVEGTSNPNLYWYRQAAGRGLQLLFYSVGIGQISSEVPQNLSASRPQDRQFILSSKKLLLSDSGFYLCAWSLNSPLHFGNGTRLTVT.

In this sample, this clone turned up a few times. The V and J genes are TRBV5-6 and TRBJ1-2, with D perhaps matching TRBD1 (6 bases). The CDR3 totals 13 residues. The V end was cut by 5 bases, the J end by 8 bases, with 16 bases between. CDR1 SGHDT and CDR2 YYEEEE come from the germline V gene. CDR3 nucleotides: TGTGCCAGCAGGGCAAACAGGGCTGGCGGCTACACCTTC. Protein sequence: CASRANRAGGYTF.

This sequence joins TRBV4-1 and TRBJ2-1; 10 bases align to TRBD2. With 4 bases clipped from V and 1 base from J, the junction kept 13 bases outside the gene matches. The length of the CDR3 is 19 residues. Germline lookup yields CDR1 MGHRA and CDR2 YSYEKL. Here the CDR3 DNA reads TGCGCCAGCAGCCTAATCCCCCGAGCGGGAGGGGAGTCCTACAATGAGCAGTTCTTC. Translating it yields CASSLIPRAGGESYNEQFF.

The chain couples TRBV7-6 to TRBJ2-1; TRBD1 matches at 10 bases. The CDR3 runs to 15 residues. V shed 4 bases and J 7 bases; nucleotides not matched to a gene: 7. Germline values: CDR1 SGHVS, CDR2 FNYEAQ. CDR3 DNA: TGTGCCAGCAGCTCCGGGACAGGGGTGAGGAATGAGCAGTTCTTC. It encodes CASSSGTGVRNEQFF. The full variable domain, with the rest looked up from reference TRBV7-6 and TRBJ2-1, is GAGVSQSPRYKVTKRGQDVALRCDPISGHVSLYWYRQALGQGPEFLTYFNYEAQQDKSGLPNDRFSAERPEGSISTLTIQRTEQRDSAMYRCASSSGTGVRNEQFFGPGTRLTVL.

The chain has TRBV19 and TRBJ1-2; TRBD1 is a possible D gene (5 bases). This CDR3 is 13 amino acids long. The germline gives CDR1 LNHDA, CDR2 SQIVND (reference sequence). Trimming removed 10 bases from V and 8 bases from J, with 20 bases in between. The CDR3 reads CATQGPQAGGYTF. The CDR3 DNA reads TGTGCCACCCAAGGTCCACAGGCAGGAGGCTACACCTTC.

This chain links TRBV19 with TRBJ2-6; 8 nucleotides line up with TRBD1. CDR1 is LNHDA and CDR2 is SQIVND in the germline V gene (reference sequence). J gave up 0 bases and V 5 bases, and 6 bases lay outside the gene matches. CDR3 length: 17 amino acids. CDR3 in DNA: TGTGCCAGTAGTCCTCGGACAGGGAACTCTGGGGCCAACGTCCTGACTTTC. It specifies CASSPRTGNSGANVLTF.